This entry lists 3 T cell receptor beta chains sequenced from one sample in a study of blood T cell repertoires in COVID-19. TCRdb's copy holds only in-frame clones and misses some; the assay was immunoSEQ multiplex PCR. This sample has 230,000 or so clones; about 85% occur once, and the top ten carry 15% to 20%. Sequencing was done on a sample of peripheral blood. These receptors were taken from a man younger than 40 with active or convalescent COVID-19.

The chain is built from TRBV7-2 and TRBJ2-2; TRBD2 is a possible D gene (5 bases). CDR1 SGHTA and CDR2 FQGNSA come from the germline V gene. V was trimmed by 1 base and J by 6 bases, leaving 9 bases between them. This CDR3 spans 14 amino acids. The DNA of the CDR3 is TGTGCCAGCAGCTTAGTAGGAGGTCCCGGGGAGCTGTTTTTT. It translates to CASSLVGGPGELFF.

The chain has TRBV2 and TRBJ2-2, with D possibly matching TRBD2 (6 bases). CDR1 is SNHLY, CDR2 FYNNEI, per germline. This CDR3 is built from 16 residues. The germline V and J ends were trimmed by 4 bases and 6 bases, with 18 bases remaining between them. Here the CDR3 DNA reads TGTGCCAGCAGTGCCCCGGGTCCCGGGGGTCCCGGGGAGCTGTTTTTT. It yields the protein CASSAPGPGGPGELFF.

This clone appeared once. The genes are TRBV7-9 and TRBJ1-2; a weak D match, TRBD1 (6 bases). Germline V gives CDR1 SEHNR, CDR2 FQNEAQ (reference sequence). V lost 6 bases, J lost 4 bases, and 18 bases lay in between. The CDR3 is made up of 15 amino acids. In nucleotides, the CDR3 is TGTGCCAGCAGTTCGCCCGGGACAAACAGCTATGGCTACACCTTC. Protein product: CASSSPGTNSYGYTF.